This T cell receptor (beta chain) was sequenced for a study of T cells and Merkel cell carcinoma outcomes. Trimming pared 7 bases from V and 0 bases from J, leaving 13 bases between. The V gene's germline CDR1 is LGHNT and CDR2 FRNRAP. This CDR3 is built from 15 residues. Clones were read by immunoSEQ multiplex PCR, and TCRdb kept only the in-frame ones, dropping some. The top ten hold around 15% of the sample, which has around 180 clones, around 89% seen once. The receptor was isolated from a human donor with Merkel cell carcinoma. The chain uses TRBV12-5 and TRBJ1-5; D remains unclear. The sequencing input was tumor tissue from Merkel cell carcinoma. CDR3 loop: CASADLRVSNQPQHF. DNA of the CDR3: TGTGCTAGTGCCGACCTCCGGGTTAGCAATCAGCCCCAGCATTTT.